The clone carrying this T cell receptor (beta chain) was counted ten times or more. Arm-PCR of CDR3 regions and iRepertoire HTBI primers were the basis on which TCR beta libraries were built. TCRdb analysed the multiplex PCR reads with MiXCR anew, one entry per CDR3 protein. This sample has about 620,000 distinct CDR3 sequences; roughly 15% occur once, and the top ten carry 15% to 20%. The sample belongs to a study of regulatory T cells in long-lasting Graves disease. Time point meaning: newly diagnosed GD, antithyroid drugs for less than 3 months. The TCR library used RNA extracted from PBMCs. All patients originated from an endocrinology department located in Xi'an, China. In addition, the sample was reused for a study of T cells in Graves' hyperthyroidism and ophthalmopathy. That report adds: Thyroid ultrasound, orbital computed tomography, clinical symptoms, and serum thyroxine and TRAb underpinned diagnoses.

This clonotype was obtained from a young woman with Graves disease. The material sequenced was peripheral blood mononuclear cells (PBMCs), taken at new diagnosis, from a patient treated with antithyroid drugs.

The CDR3 DNA follows: TGTGCCAGCAGCATACAGGGATTCGGTGAGCAGTTCTTC. This encodes CASSIQGFGEQFF. The chain has TRBV12-3 or TRBV12-4 and TRBJ2-1; the D gene is possibly TRBD1 (6 bases). Trimming shortened V by 6 bases and J by 9 bases, and 15 bases separated the two germline ends. The CDR3 is made up of 13 amino acids.